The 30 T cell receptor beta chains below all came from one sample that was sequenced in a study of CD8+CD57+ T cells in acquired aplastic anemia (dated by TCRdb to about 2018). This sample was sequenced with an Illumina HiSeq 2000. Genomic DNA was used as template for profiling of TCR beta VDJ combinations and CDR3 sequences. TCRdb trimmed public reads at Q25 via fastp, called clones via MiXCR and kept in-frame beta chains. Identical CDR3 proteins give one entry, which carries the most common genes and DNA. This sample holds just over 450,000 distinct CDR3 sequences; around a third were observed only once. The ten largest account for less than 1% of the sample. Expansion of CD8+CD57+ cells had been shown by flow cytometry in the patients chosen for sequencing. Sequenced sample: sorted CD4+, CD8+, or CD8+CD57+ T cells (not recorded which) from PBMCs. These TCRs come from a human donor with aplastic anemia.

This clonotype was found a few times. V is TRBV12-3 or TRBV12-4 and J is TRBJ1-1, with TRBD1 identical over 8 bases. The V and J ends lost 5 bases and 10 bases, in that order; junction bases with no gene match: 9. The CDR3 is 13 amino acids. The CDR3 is CASSLDRVGGAFF. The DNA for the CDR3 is TGTGCCAGCAGTCTGGACAGGGTGGGGGGAGCTTTCTTT.

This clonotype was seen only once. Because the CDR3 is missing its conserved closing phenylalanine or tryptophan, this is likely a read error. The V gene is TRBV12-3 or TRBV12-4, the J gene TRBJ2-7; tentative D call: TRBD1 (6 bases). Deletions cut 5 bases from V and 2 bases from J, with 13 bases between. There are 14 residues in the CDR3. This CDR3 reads CASSLQTGPYEQYL. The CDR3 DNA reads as TGTGCCAGCAGTCTCCAGACAGGTCCCTACGAGCAGTACCTC.

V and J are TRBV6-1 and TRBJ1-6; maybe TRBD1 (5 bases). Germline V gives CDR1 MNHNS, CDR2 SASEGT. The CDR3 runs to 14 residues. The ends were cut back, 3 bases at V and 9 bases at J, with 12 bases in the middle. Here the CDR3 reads CASSDTWGISPLHF. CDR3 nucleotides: TGTGCCAGCAGTGATACCTGGGGCATTTCACCCCTCCACTTT.

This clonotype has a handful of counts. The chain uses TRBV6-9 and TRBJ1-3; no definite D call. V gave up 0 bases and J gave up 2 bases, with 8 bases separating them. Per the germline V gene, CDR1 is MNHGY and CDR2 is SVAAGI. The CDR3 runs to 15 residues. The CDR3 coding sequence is TGTGCCAGCAGTTATTCGGTAGCAACTGGAAACACCATATATTTT. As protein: CASSYSVATGNTIYF.

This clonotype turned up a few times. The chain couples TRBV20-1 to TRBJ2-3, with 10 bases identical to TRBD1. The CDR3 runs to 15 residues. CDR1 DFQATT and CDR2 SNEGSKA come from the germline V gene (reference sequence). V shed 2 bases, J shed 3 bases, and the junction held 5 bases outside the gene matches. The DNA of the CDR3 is TGCAGTGCTAGAAATCCGGGACAGGGGACAGATACGCAGTATTTT. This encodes CSARNPGQGTDTQYF.

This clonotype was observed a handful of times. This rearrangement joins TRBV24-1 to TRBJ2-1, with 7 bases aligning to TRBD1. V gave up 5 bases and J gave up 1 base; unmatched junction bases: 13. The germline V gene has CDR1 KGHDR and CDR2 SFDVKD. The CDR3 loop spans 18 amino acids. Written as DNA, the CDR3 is TGTGCCACCAGTGGTTTAACCCCAGGGGGTCGGTCCTACAATGAGCAGTTCTTC. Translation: CATSGLTPGGRSYNEQFF.

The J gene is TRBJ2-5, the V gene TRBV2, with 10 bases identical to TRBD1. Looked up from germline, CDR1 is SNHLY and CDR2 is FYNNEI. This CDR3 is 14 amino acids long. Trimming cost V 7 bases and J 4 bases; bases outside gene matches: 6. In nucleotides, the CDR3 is TGTGCCAGCAATCCGGGACAGGGGATAGAGACCCAGTACTTC. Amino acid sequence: CASNPGQGIETQYF. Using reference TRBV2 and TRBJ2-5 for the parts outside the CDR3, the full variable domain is EPEVTQTPSHQVTQMGQEVILRCVPISNHLYFYWYRQILGQKVEFLVSFYNNEISEKSEIFDDQFSVERPDGSNFTLKIRSTKLEDSAMYFCASNPGQGIETQYFGPGTRLLVL.

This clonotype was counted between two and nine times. CDR3 nucleotides: TGTGCCAGCAGCTTAAGCAGGTCCAATGAGCAGTTCTTC. Its translation: CASSLSRSNEQFF. The rearrangement joins TRBV7-2 to TRBJ2-1; D uncertain. Trimming cost V 2 bases and J 6 bases, with 8 bases left between them. Germline CDR1 is SGHTA and CDR2 is FQGNSA. The CDR3 totals 13 residues.

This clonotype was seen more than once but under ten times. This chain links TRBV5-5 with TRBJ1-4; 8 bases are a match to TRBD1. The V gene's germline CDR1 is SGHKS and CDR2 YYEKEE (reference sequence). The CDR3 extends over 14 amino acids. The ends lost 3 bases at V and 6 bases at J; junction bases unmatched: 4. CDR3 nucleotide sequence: TGTGCCAGCAGCTCACAGGGGGTGGATGAAAAACTGTTTTTT. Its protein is CASSSQGVDEKLFF.

CDR3 amino acids: CATLDGPHYEQYF. The CDR3 DNA reads TGTGCCACCCTGGACGGACCTCACTACGAGCAGTACTTC. The V and J genes are TRBV25-1 and TRBJ2-7; D gene uncertain. Germline lookup yields CDR1 MGHDK and CDR2 SYGVNS. V lost 10 bases and J lost 3, with 16 bases in between. This CDR3 contains 13 residues.

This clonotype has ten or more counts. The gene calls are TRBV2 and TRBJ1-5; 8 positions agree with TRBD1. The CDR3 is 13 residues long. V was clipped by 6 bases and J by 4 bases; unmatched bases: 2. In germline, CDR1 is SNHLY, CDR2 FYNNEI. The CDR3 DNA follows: TGTGCCAGCAGGACAGGGGTAAATCAGCCCCAGCATTTT. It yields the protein CASRTGVNQPQHF.

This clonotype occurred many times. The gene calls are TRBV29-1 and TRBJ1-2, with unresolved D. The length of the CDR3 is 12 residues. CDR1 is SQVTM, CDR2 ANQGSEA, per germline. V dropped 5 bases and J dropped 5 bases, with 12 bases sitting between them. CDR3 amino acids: CSVTVTVYGYTF. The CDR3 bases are TGCAGCGTTACCGTGACCGTATATGGCTACACCTTC.

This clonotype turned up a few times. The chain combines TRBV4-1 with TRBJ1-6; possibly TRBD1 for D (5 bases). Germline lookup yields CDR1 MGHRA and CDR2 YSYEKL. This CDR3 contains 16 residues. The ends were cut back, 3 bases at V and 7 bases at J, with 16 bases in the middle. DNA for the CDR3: TGCGCCAGCAGCCAGGGACCCGACGGGGGAAATTCACCCCTCCACTTT. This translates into CASSQGPDGGNSPLHF.

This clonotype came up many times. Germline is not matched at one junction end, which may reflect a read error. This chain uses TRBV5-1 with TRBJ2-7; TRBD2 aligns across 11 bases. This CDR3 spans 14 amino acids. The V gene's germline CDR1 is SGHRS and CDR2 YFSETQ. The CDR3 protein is CASSFSGGAYEQYF. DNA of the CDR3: TGTGCCAGCAGCTTTAGCGGGGGGGCCTACGAGCAGTACTTC.

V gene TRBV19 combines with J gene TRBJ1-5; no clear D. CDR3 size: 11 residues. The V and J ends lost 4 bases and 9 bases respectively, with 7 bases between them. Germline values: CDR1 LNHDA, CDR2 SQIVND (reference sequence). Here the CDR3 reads CASSTSGPQHF. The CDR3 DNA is TGTGCCAGTAGTACCTCGGGGCCCCAGCATTTT. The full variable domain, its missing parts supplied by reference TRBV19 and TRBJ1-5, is DGGITQSPKYLFRKEGQNVTLSCEQNLNHDAMYWYRQDPGQGLRLIYYSQIVNDFQKGDIAEGYSVSREKKESFPLTVTSAQKNPTAFYLCASSTSGPQHFGDGTRLSIL.

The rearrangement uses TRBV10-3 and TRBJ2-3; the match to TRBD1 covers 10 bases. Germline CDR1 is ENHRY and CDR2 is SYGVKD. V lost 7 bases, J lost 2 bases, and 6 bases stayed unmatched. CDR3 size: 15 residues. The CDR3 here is CAITGTGVFTDTQYF. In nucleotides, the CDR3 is TGTGCCATCACTGGGACAGGGGTGTTCACAGATACGCAGTATTTT.

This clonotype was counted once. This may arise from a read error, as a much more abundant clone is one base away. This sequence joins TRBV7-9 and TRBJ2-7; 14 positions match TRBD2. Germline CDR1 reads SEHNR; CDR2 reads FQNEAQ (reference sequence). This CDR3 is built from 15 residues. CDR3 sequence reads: CAGSHGTSGSYEQYF. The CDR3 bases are TGTGCCGGCAGCCACGGGACTAGCGGGAGCTACGAGCAGTACTTC.

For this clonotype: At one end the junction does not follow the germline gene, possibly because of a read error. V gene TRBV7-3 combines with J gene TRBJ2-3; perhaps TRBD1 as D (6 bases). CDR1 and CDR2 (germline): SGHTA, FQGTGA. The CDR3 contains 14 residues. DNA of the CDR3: TGTGCCAGCAGCCTAACAGGGAGCGCAGATACGCAGTATTTT. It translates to CASSLTGSADTQYF.

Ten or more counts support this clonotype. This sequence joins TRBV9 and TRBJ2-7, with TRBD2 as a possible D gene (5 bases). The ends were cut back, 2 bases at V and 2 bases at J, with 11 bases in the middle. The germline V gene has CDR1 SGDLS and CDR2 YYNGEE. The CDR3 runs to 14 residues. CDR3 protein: CASSVGSVAYEQYF. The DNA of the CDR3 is TGTGCCAGCAGCGTTGGTAGCGTAGCCTACGAGCAGTACTTC.

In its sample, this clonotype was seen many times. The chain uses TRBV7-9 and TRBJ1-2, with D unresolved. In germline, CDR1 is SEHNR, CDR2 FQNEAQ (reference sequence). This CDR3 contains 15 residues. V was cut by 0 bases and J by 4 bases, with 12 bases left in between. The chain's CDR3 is CASSLALPHSYGYTF. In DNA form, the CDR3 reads TGTGCCAGCAGCTTAGCCCTCCCTCACAGCTATGGCTACACCTTC.

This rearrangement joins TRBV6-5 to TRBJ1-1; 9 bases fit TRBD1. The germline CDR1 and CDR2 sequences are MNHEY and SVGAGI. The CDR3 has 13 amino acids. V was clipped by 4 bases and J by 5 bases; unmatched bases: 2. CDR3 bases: TGTGCCAGCAGTTGGGACAGGGTGACTGAAGCTTTCTTT. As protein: CASSWDRVTEAFF.

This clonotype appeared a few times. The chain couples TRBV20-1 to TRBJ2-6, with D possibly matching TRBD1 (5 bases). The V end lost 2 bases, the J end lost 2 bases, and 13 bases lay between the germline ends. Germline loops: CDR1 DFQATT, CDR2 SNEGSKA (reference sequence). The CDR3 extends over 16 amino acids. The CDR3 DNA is TGCAGTGCTAGATCTCTCCAGGGTGCTGGGGCCAACGTCCTGACTTTC. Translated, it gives CSARSLQGAGANVLTF.

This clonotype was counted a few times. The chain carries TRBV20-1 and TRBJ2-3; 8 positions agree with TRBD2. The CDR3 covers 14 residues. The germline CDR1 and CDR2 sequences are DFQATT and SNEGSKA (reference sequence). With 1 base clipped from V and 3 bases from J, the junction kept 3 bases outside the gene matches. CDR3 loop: CSARVLAGTDTQYF. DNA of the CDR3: TGCAGTGCTAGAGTGTTAGCGGGGACAGATACGCAGTATTTT.

The CDR3 DNA sequence: TGTGCCTGGAGCGGTTCCAGAAATCAGCCCCAGCATTTT. Protein product: CAWSGSRNQPQHF. The chain recombines TRBV30 with TRBJ1-5; D gene unclear. Germline V gene sequence: CDR1 GTSNPN, CDR2 SVGIG (reference sequence). Trimming took 3 bases from V and 4 from J, leaving 10 bases between them. The CDR3 covers 13 residues.

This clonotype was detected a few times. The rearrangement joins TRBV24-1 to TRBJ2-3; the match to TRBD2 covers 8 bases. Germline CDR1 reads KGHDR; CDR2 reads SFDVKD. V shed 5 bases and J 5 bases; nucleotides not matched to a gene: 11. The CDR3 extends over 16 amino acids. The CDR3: CATSGQDGRAGDTQYF. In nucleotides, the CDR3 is TGTGCCACCAGTGGTCAGGACGGGAGGGCCGGAGATACGCAGTATTTT.

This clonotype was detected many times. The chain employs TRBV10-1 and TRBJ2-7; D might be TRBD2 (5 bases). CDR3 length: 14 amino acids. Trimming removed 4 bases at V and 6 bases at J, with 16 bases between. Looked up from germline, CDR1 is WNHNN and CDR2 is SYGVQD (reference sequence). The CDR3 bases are TGCGCCAGCAGTGGACTACCCGGGAAAGGCGAGCAGTACTTC. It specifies CASSGLPGKGEQYF.

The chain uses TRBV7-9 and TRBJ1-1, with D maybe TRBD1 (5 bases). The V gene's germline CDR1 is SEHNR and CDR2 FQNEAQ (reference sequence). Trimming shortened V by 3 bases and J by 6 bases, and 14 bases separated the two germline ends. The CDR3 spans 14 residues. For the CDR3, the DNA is TGTGCCAGCAGCTTTGGCCACCGAGGGGCTGAAGCTTTCTTT. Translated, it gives CASSFGHRGAEAFF.

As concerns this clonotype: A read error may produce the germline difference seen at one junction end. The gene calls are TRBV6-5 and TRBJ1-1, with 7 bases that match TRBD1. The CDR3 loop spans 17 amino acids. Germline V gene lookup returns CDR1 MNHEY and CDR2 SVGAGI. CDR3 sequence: CASIYKHRDRKNTEAFF. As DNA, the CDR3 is TGTGCCAGCATTTACAAACATCGGGACAGAAAGAACACTGAAGCTTTCTTT.

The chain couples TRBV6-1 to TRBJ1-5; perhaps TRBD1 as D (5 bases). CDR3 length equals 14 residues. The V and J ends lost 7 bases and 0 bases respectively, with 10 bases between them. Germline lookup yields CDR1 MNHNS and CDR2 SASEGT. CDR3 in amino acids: CASNAQVSNQPQHF. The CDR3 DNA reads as TGTGCCAGCAATGCACAGGTTAGCAATCAGCCCCAGCATTTT.

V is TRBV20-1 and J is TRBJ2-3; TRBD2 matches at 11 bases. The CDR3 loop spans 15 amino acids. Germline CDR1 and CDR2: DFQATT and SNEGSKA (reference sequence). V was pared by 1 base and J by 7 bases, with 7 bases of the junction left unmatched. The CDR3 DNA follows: TGCAGTGCTAGAGCACTAGCGGGAGCCAGGAATACGCAGTATTTT. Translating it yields CSARALAGARNTQYF.